These 10 T cell receptor beta chains came from one sample sequenced in a study of T-cell memory formation after mild COVID-19 (dated by TCRdb to about 2021). Preparation of the library involved 5' RACE. Sequencer: Illumina NovaSeq 6000. TCRdb took the public reads, trimmed them with fastp at Q25, ran MiXCR for clone calling and kept in-frame beta chains. Rows matching on CDR3 protein sequence are summarized as one entry with the most common DNA and genes. Within this sample are about half a million distinct CDR3 sequences, with 15% to 20% of them counted one time only. 9% to 15% of the sample is in the top ten clones. Sequencing was performed on PBMCs or a T cell subset sorted from them (not recorded which). The receptors originated from an adult woman who had mild COVID-19 (a few samples of this study predate the infection). The sample titles of this study are shuffled in the database, so cell type and time point are left out; the donor was told from shared clones.

In its sample, this clonotype was seen a few times. V usage is TRBV7-8 and J usage is TRBJ1-3, with D uncertain. V was shortened by 4 bases and J by 3 bases, with 4 bases between the two germline ends. CDR1 and CDR2 (germline): SGHVS, FQNEAQ. The CDR3 is 12 amino acids. This CDR3 is CASSSNGNTIYF. The CDR3 DNA reads TGTGCCAGCAGCTCGAATGGAAACACCATATATTTT.

This clonotype has ten or more counts. The chain recombines TRBV7-8 with TRBJ2-5; TRBD1 or TRBD2 may be the D gene (6 bases each). The V gene's germline CDR1 is SGHVS and CDR2 FQNEAQ. The CDR3 consists of 17 residues. V was cut by 3 bases and J by 5 bases, with 22 bases left in between. The CDR3 DNA reads as TGTGCCAGCAGCTTGGGAACACGTAGGGGGAGCGGGGAGACCCAGTACTTC. Translation: CASSLGTRRGSGETQYF.

The CDR3, as DNA: TGTGCCAGCAGCCCGACTAGCGGGAGTGCCTACGAGCAGTACTTC. Amino acid sequence: CASSPTSGSAYEQYF. This chain uses TRBV4-2 with TRBJ2-7; 12 bases agree with TRBD2. There are 15 residues in the CDR3. V trimming: 4 bases; J trimming: 2 bases; junction bases outside the gene matches: 3. Germline V CDR1 and CDR2: LGHNA, YNFKEQ.

In its sample, this clonotype was seen a few times. The chain couples TRBV7-9 to TRBJ1-2, with 7 bases lining up with TRBD1. The germline V gene has CDR1 SEHNR and CDR2 FQNEAQ (reference sequence). The CDR3 contains 14 residues. After removal of 4 bases from V and 6 bases from J, the junction contained 8 bases not matched to a gene. The CDR3 bases are TGTGCCAGCAGCTCCCCCGGGACAGCGGATGGCTACACCTTC. This encodes CASSSPGTADGYTF. The full variable domain, in which reference TRBV7-9 and TRBJ1-2 provide the parts outside the CDR3, is DTGVSQNPRHKITKRGQNVTFRCDPISEHNRLYWYRQTLGQGPEFLTYFQNEAQLEKSRLLSDRFSAERPKGSFSTLEIQRTEQGDSAMYLCASSSPGTADGYTFGSGTRLTVV.

This chain uses TRBV13 with TRBJ2-1, with a possible D match to TRBD2 (5 bases). Deletions cut 4 bases from V and 15 bases from J, with 19 bases between. Germline V gene data show CDR1 as PRHDT and CDR2 as FYEKMQ (reference sequence). The CDR3 loop spans 13 amino acids. The CDR3 sequence is CASSSRTLERLFF. The DNA for the CDR3 is TGTGCCAGCAGCTCACGGACTCTAGAGCGTCTGTTCTTC.

The chain couples TRBV7-3 to TRBJ1-1; D call uncertain. V was cut by 9 bases and J by 4 bases, with 18 bases left in between. The germline gives CDR1 SGHTA, CDR2 FQGTGA. The CDR3 has 14 residues. The CDR3 protein is CARRPRTRGTEAFF. The CDR3 nucleotides read TGTGCCAGGAGACCCCGTACCCGTGGCACTGAAGCTTTCTTT. Drawing the rest from reference TRBV7-3 and TRBJ1-1, the complete variable domain is GAGVSQTPSNKVTEKGKYVELRCDPISGHTALYWYRQSLGQGPEFLIYFQGTGAADDSGLPNDRFFAVRPEGSVSTLKIQRTERGDSAVYLCARRPRTRGTEAFFGQGTRLTVV.

The genes are TRBV4-2 and TRBJ1-5, with TRBD1 as a possible D gene (5 bases). V lost 0 bases, J lost 6 bases, and 12 bases lay in between. The CDR3 sequence is 15 residues long. Germline V CDR1 and CDR2: LGHNA, YNFKEQ. CDR3 nucleotides: TGTGCCAGCAGCCAAGAGTGGGACGATTTTCAGCCCCAGCATTTT. Translation: CASSQEWDDFQPQHF.

This clonotype was seen a few times. The CDR3: CAISGTGGNTEAFF. In DNA form, the CDR3 reads TGTGCCATCAGTGGGACAGGGGGGAACACTGAAGCTTTCTTT. The rearrangement joins TRBV10-3 to TRBJ1-1; 10 bases match TRBD1. The CDR3 length is 14 residues. Germline trimming cut 4 bases from V and 1 base from J; bases unmatched to any gene: 0. CDR1 is ENHRY, CDR2 SYGVKD, per germline.

This clonotype was counted at least ten times. V gene TRBV7-8 combines with J gene TRBJ2-7; 7 nucleotides line up with TRBD1. The CDR3 loop spans 13 amino acids. The ends lost 6 bases at V and 5 bases at J; junction bases unmatched: 7. CDR1 is SGHVS, CDR2 FQNEAQ, per germline. CDR3 amino acids: CASRKTGSNEQYF. The CDR3, as DNA: TGTGCCAGCAGGAAGACAGGGAGCAACGAGCAGTACTTC.

V usage is TRBV4-3 and J usage is TRBJ2-6, with D uncertain. The CDR3 loop spans 16 amino acids. Germline-derived CDR1 and CDR2 are LGHNA and YSLEER. Trimming took 6 bases from V and 0 from J, leaving 12 bases between them. This CDR3 reads CASRVSTYSGANVLTF. For the CDR3, the DNA is TGCGCCAGCAGAGTCAGCACATACTCTGGGGCCAACGTCCTGACTTTC.